Each of the 13 T cell receptor beta chains below was sequenced from the same sample in a study of shared clonotypes between healthy human individuals. Profiling relied on immunoSEQ multiplex PCR, and the TCRdb table lists in-frame clones only, not all of them. In the table there are around 2.3 million clones, more than 90% of which are singletons. Sequencing input: naive CD4+ T cells sorted from blood. Noted subset: CD45RA+ positively selected. These receptors originate from a man younger than 30 in good health.

Worth noting for this clone: Other DNA sequences in this specimen translate into the identical CDR3. This sequence joins TRBV7-2 and TRBJ2-7; D unclear. Trimming shortened V by 1 base and J by 1 base, and 8 bases separated the two germline ends. There are 14 residues in the CDR3. Looked up from germline, CDR1 is SGHTA and CDR2 is FQGNSA. DNA of the CDR3: TGTGCCAGCAGCTTAGTTTCAGGTTCCTACGAGCAGTACTTC. Translating gives CASSLVSGSYEQYF.

The chain has TRBV30 and TRBJ1-2; maybe TRBD1 (6 bases). CDR1 and CDR2 (germline): GTSNPN, SVGIG (reference sequence). There are 12 residues in the CDR3. Trimming left V 2 bases short and J 8 bases short, with 12 bases between. Here the CDR3 reads CAWSPGGHGYTF. DNA for the CDR3: TGTGCCTGGAGTCCGGGGGGGCACGGCTACACCTTC.

A word on this clone: Within the sample, other DNA sequences also encode this same CDR3. The chain has TRBV2 and TRBJ1-6; the D is unclear. V shed 4 bases and J shed 0 bases, with 7 bases lying between them. This CDR3 region has 15 residues. CDR1 and CDR2 from the germline V gene are SNHLY and FYNNEI. The CDR3 here is CASSAESSYNSPLHF. The CDR3 nucleotides are TGTGCCAGCAGTGCCGAGAGCTCCTATAATTCACCCCTCCACTTT.

The gene calls are TRBV5-6 and TRBJ2-5; a weak D match, TRBD1 (5 bases). Germline lookup yields CDR1 SGHDT and CDR2 YYEEEE. The CDR3 totals 16 residues. Deletions cut 2 bases from V and 2 bases from J, with 16 bases between. The CDR3, as DNA: TGTGCCAGCAGCTTCAGGGCGATTGCCCCTCAAGAGACCCAGTACTTC. Amino acid sequence: CASSFRAIAPQETQYF.

The chain joins TRBV2 to TRBJ1-3; weak D call: TRBD1 (6 bases). Germline CDR1 SNHLY, CDR2 FYNNEI. The V and J ends lost 4 bases and 0 bases respectively, with 10 bases between them. CDR3 size: 15 residues. This CDR3 is CASSADRNSGNTIYF. The CDR3 DNA reads as TGTGCCAGCAGTGCCGACAGGAACTCTGGAAACACCATATATTTT.

The V call is TRBV19, the J call TRBJ1-4, with TRBD1 matching 9 bases. The CDR3 covers 15 residues. Germline-derived CDR1 and CDR2 are LNHDA and SQIVND (reference sequence). V lost 4 bases, J lost 6 bases, and 6 bases stayed unmatched. The CDR3 coding sequence is TGTGCCAGTAGTAGGCCGGGACAGGGCGATGAAAAACTGTTTTTT. Its protein product is CASSRPGQGDEKLFF.

The V and J genes are TRBV10-3 and TRBJ1-3, with D possibly matching TRBD1 (5 bases). Trimming removed 3 bases at V and 10 bases at J, with 7 bases between. Germline CDR1 and CDR2: ENHRY and SYGVKD. The CDR3 is 11 amino acids. The CDR3 protein is CAISEEGTIYF. The CDR3 nucleotides read TGTGCCATCAGTGAAGAGGGGACCATATATTTT.

This sequence joins TRBV2 and TRBJ2-5, with D possibly being TRBD1 (5 bases). V was pared by 6 bases and J by 5 bases, with 16 bases between. The CDR3 covers 14 residues. Germline V gene sequence: CDR1 SNHLY, CDR2 FYNNEI. CDR3 sequence reads: CASSETGYGETQYF. For the CDR3, the DNA is TGTGCCAGCAGCGAAACAGGCTATGGGGAGACCCAGTACTTC.

The rearrangement links TRBV4-1 to TRBJ2-7; unclear D gene. Germline CDR1 and CDR2: MGHRA and YSYEKL. The CDR3 has 14 residues. V was shortened by 3 bases and J by 3 bases, with 12 bases between the two germline ends. The CDR3 loop is CASSQPTDYYEQYF. The CDR3 nucleotides read TGCGCCAGCAGCCAGCCGACGGATTACTACGAGCAGTACTTC.

The chain combines TRBV30 with TRBJ1-1; D is unclear. Germline V gene sequence: CDR1 GTSNPN, CDR2 SVGIG (reference sequence). The V end was cut by 1 base, the J end by 6 bases, with 12 bases between. CDR3 length: 13 residues. CDR3 protein: CAWSARIPPEAFF. CDR3 in DNA: TGTGCCTGGAGTGCCAGAATCCCCCCTGAAGCTTTCTTT.

V gene TRBV2 combines with J gene TRBJ2-2; 8 bases line up with TRBD1. Germline CDR1 and CDR2: SNHLY and FYNNEI. This CDR3 has 14 amino acids. With V trimmed by 6 bases and J by 7 bases, 7 bases remained unmatched. CDR3 region: CASREDRAGGELFF. CDR3 DNA: TGTGCCAGCAGGGAGGACAGGGCTGGCGGGGAGCTGTTTTTT.

The chain couples TRBV10-3 to TRBJ1-1; D is possibly TRBD1 (6 bases). CDR3 size: 13 residues. V was trimmed by 6 bases and J by 0 bases, leaving 8 bases between them. Germline lookup yields CDR1 ENHRY and CDR2 SYGVKD. The CDR3 DNA reads as TGTGCCATCAGGGACAGCCTGAACACTGAAGCTTTCTTT. Protein sequence: CAIRDSLNTEAFF.

The rearrangement links TRBV7-2 to TRBJ1-1; the match to TRBD1 covers 8 bases. Germline V lookup: CDR1 SGHTA, CDR2 FQGNSA. The V and J ends lost 5 bases and 12 bases, in that order; junction bases with no gene match: 11. The CDR3 extends over 13 amino acids. The DNA for the CDR3 is TGTGCCAGCAGCCCCCATGGGCAGGGGGCCTCTTTCTTT. Translating gives CASSPHGQGASFF.